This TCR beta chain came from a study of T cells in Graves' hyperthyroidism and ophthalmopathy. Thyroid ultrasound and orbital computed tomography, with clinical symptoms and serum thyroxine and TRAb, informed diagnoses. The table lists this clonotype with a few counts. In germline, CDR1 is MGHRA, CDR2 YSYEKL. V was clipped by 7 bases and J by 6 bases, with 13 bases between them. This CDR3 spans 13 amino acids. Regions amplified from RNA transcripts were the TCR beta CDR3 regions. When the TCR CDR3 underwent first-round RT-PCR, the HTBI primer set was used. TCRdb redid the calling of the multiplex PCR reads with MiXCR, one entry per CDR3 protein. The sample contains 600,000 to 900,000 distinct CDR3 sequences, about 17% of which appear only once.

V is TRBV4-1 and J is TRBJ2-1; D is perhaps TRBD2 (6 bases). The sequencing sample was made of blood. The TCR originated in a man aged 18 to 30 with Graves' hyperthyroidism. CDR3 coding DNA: TGCGCCAGCAAAGGCGGGGCCACCAATGAGCAGTTCTTC. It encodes CASKGGATNEQFF.